This is a list of T cell receptor beta chains from one sample in a study of blood T cell repertoires in COVID-19. This table comes from immunoSEQ multiplex PCR, and its TCRdb copy is limited to in-frame clones, with some not included. The sample shows around 100,000 clones, roughly 86% of them seen only once. Source material: peripheral blood. All receptors come from a man aged 40-49 years with acute or convalescent COVID-19. Each CDR3 is given with its conserved first and last residue. D genes are given only for firm matches. Size values are once, few and many counts, or a class for expanded clones, and some rows have none.

V gene: TRBV7-9; J gene: TRBJ1-2; D gene: NA; clone size: NA; CDR3 protein: CASSAPGTSYGYTF; CDR3 DNA: TGTGCCAGCAGCGCCCCCGGGACATCCTATGGCTACACCTTC
V gene: TRBV30; J gene: TRBJ1-2; D gene: NA; clone size: NA; CDR3 protein: CAGGRGFNGYTF; CDR3 DNA: TGTGCCGGCGGCCGGGGGTTTAATGGCTACACCTTC
V gene: TRBV7-9; J gene: TRBJ2-5; D gene: NA; clone size: NA; CDR3 protein: CASSPEFTGYQETQYF; CDR3 DNA: TGTGCCAGCAGCCCGGAATTTACAGGGTACCAAGAGACCCAGTACTTC
V gene: TRBV21-1; J gene: TRBJ1-1; D gene: NA; clone size: NA; CDR3 protein: CASSPRVGRPNTEAFF; CDR3 DNA: TGTGCCAGCAGCCCTCGTGTGGGGCGCCCGAACACTGAAGCTTTCTTT
V gene: TRBV27; J gene: TRBJ2-1; D gene: TRBD2; clone size: NA; CDR3 protein: CASRGAGGNGEQFF; CDR3 DNA: TGTGCCAGCAGAGGCGCGGGAGGTAATGGTGAGCAGTTCTTC
V gene: TRBV10-1; J gene: TRBJ2-5; D gene: TRBD2; clone size: NA; CDR3 protein: CASSEGPLPAGGLEGTQYF; CDR3 DNA: TGCGCCAGCAGTGAGGGCCCTCTACCGGCGGGGGGCCTGGAAGGGACCCAGTACTTC
V gene: TRBV5-8; J gene: TRBJ2-1; D gene: NA; clone size: NA; CDR3 protein: CASSFERDEQFF; CDR3 DNA: TGTGCCAGCAGCTTCGAACGGGATGAGCAGTTCTTC
V gene: TRBV5-1; J gene: TRBJ2-5; D gene: NA; clone size: NA; CDR3 protein: CASSLDAGAPGETQYF; CDR3 DNA: TGCGCCAGCAGCTTGGATGCGGGGGCGCCGGGGGAGACCCAGTACTTC
V gene: TRBV6-1; J gene: TRBJ1-5; D gene: NA; clone size: few; CDR3 protein: CASSDGAPGDQPQHF; CDR3 DNA: TGTGCCAGCAGTGATGGGGCTCCGGGGGATCAGCCCCAGCATTTT
V gene: TRBV4-1; J gene: TRBJ1-5; D gene: TRBD1; clone size: NA; CDR3 protein: CASSQGGQGGNQPQHF; CDR3 DNA: TGCGCCAGCAGCCAGGGCGGACAGGGGGGGAATCAGCCCCAGCATTTT
V gene: TRBV30; J gene: TRBJ2-7; D gene: NA; clone size: NA; CDR3 protein: CAWSHSSYEQYF; CDR3 DNA: TGTGCCTGGAGTCACAGCTCCTACGAGCAGTACTTC
V gene: TRBV10-3; J gene: TRBJ2-3; D gene: TRBD2; clone size: NA; CDR3 protein: CAISESGGGATDTQYF; CDR3 DNA: TGTGCCATCAGTGAGTCCGGCGGGGGGGCGACAGATACGCAGTATTTT
V gene: TRBV7-3; J gene: TRBJ1-5; D gene: NA; clone size: NA; CDR3 protein: CARRQEEAIVYSNQPQHF; CDR3 DNA: TGTGCCAGAAGACAGGAAGAAGCGATAGTTTATAGCAATCAGCCCCAGCATTTT
V gene: TRBV7-9; J gene: TRBJ1-3; D gene: NA; clone size: few; CDR3 protein: CASSSYRVGNTIYF; CDR3 DNA: TGTGCCAGCAGCTCATACAGGGTCGGAAACACCATATATTTT
V gene: TRBV30; J gene: TRBJ1-2; D gene: NA; clone size: NA; CDR3 protein: CAWSGSRDPGYGYTF; CDR3 DNA: TGTGCCTGGAGTGGGTCCAGGGATCCAGGCTATGGCTACACCTTC
V gene: TRBV30; J gene: TRBJ1-1; D gene: TRBD1; clone size: NA; CDR3 protein: CAWSGGQREAFF; CDR3 DNA: TGTGCCTGGAGCGGGGGACAGCGTGAAGCTTTCTTT
V gene: TRBV19; J gene: TRBJ1-1; D gene: NA; clone size: NA; CDR3 protein: CATNNRVSDTEAFF; CDR3 DNA: TGTGCCACCAATAACAGGGTATCGGACACTGAAGCTTTCTTT
V gene: TRBV10-3; J gene: TRBJ1-6; D gene: TRBD1; clone size: NA; CDR3 protein: CAISESAGGNSPLHF; CDR3 DNA: TGTGCCATCAGTGAGTCGGCAGGGGGAAATTCACCCCTCCACTTT
V gene: TRBV7-8; J gene: TRBJ2-3; D gene: TRBD2; clone size: NA; CDR3 protein: CASSTGLALNTDTQYF; CDR3 DNA: TGTGCCAGCAGTACGGGACTAGCGCTAAACACAGATACGCAGTATTTT
V gene: TRBV5-1; J gene: TRBJ2-7; D gene: TRBD2; clone size: once; CDR3 protein: CASSWTSGSYEQYF; CDR3 DNA: TGCGCCAGCAGCTGGACTAGCGGGAGTTACGAGCAGTACTTC
V gene: TRBV24-1; J gene: TRBJ2-7; D gene: TRBD1; clone size: NA; CDR3 protein: CATKWDRIPSYEQYF; CDR3 DNA: TGTGCCACCAAGTGGGACAGGATACCCTCCTACGAGCAGTACTTC
V gene: TRBV5-1; J gene: TRBJ2-3; D gene: TRBD2; clone size: NA; CDR3 protein: CASSQTSAVTDTQYF; CDR3 DNA: TGCGCCAGCAGCCAAACTAGCGCCGTCACAGATACGCAGTATTTT
V gene: TRBV27; J gene: TRBJ2-7; D gene: TRBD1; clone size: NA; CDR3 protein: CASKGTGGYEQYF; CDR3 DNA: TGTGCCAGCAAAGGGACAGGGGGCTACGAGCAGTACTTC
V gene: TRBV24-1; J gene: TRBJ1-2; D gene: NA; clone size: NA; CDR3 protein: CATKPGAGYGYTF; CDR3 DNA: TGTGCCACCAAACCAGGGGCCGGCTATGGCTACACCTTC
V gene: TRBV6-1; J gene: TRBJ1-3; D gene: TRBD1; clone size: NA; CDR3 protein: CASSEQGAGNTIYF; CDR3 DNA: TGTGCCAGCAGTGAACAGGGGGCTGGAAACACCATATATTTT
V gene: TRBV18; J gene: TRBJ1-1; D gene: NA; clone size: NA; CDR3 protein: CASSLRQDNTEAFF; CDR3 DNA: TGTGCCAGCTCACTCAGGCAGGATAACACTGAAGCTTTCTTT
V gene: TRBV6-4; J gene: TRBJ2-1; D gene: TRBD1; clone size: NA; CDR3 protein: CASSPGDRGSSYNEQFF; CDR3 DNA: TGTGCCAGCAGTCCCGGGGACAGGGGAAGCTCCTACAATGAGCAGTTCTTC
V gene: TRBV30; J gene: TRBJ2-1; D gene: TRBD2; clone size: NA; CDR3 protein: CAWSVALAGYNEQFF; CDR3 DNA: TGTGCCTGGAGTGTAGCTCTAGCGGGCTACAATGAGCAGTTCTTC